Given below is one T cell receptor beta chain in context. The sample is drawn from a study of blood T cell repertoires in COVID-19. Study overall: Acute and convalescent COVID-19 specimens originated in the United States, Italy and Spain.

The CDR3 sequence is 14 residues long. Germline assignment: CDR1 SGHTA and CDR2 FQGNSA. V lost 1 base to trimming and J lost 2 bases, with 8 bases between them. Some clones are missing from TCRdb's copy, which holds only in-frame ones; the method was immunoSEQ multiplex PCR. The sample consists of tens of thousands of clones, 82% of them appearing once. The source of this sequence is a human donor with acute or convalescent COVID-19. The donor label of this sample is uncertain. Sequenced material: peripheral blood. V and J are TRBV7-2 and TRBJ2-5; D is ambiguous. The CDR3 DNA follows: TGTGCCAGCAGCTTAGGGCTCGCTCAAGAGACCCAGTACTTC. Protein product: CASSLGLAQETQYF.